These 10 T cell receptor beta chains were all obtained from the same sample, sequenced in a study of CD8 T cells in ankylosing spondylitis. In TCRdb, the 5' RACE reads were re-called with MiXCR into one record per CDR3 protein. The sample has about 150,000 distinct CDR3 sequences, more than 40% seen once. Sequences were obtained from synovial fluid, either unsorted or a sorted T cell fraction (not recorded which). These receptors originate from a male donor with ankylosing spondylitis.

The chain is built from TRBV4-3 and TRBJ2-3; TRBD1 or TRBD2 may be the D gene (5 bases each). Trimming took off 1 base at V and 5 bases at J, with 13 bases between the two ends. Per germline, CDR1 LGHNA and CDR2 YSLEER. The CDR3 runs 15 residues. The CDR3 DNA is TGCGCCAGCAGCCAAGGAGGAGGCAGGGAAGATACGCAGTATTTT. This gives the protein CASSQGGGREDTQYF.

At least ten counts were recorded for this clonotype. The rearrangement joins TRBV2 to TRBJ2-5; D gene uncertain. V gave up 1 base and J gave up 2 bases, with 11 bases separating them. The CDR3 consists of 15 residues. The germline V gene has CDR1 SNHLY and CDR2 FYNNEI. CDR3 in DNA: TGTGCCAGCAGTGAAGGCCAGCGATTACAAGAGACCCAGTACTTC. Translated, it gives CASSEGQRLQETQYF.

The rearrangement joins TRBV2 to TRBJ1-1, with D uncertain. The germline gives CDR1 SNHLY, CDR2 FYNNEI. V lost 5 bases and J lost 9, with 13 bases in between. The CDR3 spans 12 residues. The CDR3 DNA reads TGTGCCAGCAGTTTACGATACGAAAAAGCTTTCTTT. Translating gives CASSLRYEKAFF.

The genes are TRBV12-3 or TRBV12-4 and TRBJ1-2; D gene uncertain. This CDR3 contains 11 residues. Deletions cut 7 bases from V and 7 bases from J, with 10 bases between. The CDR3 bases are TGTGCCAGCACGAACTTCATTGGCTACACCTTC. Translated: CASTNFIGYTF.

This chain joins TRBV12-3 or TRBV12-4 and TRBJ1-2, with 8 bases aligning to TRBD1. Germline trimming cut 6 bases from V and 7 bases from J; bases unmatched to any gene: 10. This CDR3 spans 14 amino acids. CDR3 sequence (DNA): TGTGCCAGCAGCAGGGACAGGAGGTTGGCTGGCTACACCTTC. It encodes CASSRDRRLAGYTF.

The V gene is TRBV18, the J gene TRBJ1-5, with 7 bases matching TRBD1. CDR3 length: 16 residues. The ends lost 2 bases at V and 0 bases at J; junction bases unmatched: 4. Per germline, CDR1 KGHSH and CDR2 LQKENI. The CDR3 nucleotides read TGTGCCAGCTCACCAGGGACAGCTTATAGCAATCAGCCCCAGCATTTT. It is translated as CASSPGTAYSNQPQHF.

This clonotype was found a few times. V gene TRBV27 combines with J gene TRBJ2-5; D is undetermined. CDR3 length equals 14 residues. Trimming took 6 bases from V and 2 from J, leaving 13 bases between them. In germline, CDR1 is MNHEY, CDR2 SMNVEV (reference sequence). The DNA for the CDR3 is TGTGCCAGCAGGTCCCCTAGGGAACAAGAGACCCAGTACTTC. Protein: CASRSPREQETQYF.

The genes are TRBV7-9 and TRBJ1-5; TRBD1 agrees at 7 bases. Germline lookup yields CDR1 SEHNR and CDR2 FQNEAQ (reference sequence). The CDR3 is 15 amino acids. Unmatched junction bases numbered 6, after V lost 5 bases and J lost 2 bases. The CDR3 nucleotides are TGTGCCAGCAGCCAGGGACAGTTTGGCAATCAGCCCCAGCATTTT. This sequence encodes CASSQGQFGNQPQHF.

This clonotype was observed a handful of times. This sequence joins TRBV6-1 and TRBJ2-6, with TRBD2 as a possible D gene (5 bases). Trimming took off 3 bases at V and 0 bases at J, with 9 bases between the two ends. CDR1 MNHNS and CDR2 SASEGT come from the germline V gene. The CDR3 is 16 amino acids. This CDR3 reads CASSDNSGSGANVLTF. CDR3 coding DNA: TGTGCCAGCAGTGACAACAGCGGCTCTGGGGCCAACGTCCTGACTTTC.

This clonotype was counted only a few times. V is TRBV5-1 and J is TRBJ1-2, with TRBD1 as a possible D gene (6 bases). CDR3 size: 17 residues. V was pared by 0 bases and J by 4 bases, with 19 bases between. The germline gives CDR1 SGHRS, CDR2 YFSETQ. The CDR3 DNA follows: TGCGCCAGCAGCTTGGAGACAGGCTCCCACCTAGCCTATGGCTACACCTTC. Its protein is CASSLETGSHLAYGYTF.